This entry lists 27 T cell receptor beta chains sequenced from one sample in a study of T cell clonotyping in hematopoietic cell transplantation. Time point meaning: recipient sample about 28 days before transplant, after cytoreduction. Only in-frame clones appear in the TCRdb table, and some are missing; sequencing was by immunoSEQ multiplex PCR. The sample carries about 41,000 clones, 85% recorded once. The source material was peripheral blood mononuclear cells, sampled before stem cell transplant. These receptors originate from a man in his sixties with acute myeloid leukemia. Some clones in this sample may be carry-over from other donors' samples.

The V call is TRBV6-5, the J call TRBJ1-4, with D tentatively TRBD1 (6 bases). With 2 bases removed from V and 4 bases from J, the gap between germline ends came to 8 bases. This CDR3 region has 14 residues. The germline gives CDR1 MNHEY, CDR2 SVGAGI. CDR3 amino acids: CASSYGQSNEKLFF. The CDR3 bases are TGTGCCAGCAGTTACGGACAGAGTAATGAAAAACTGTTTTTT.

The genes are TRBV12-5 and TRBJ2-7; 8 bases are a match to TRBD1. After removal of 5 bases from V and 3 bases from J, the junction contained 6 bases not matched to a gene. The CDR3 is 14 residues long. The V gene's germline CDR1 is LGHNT and CDR2 FRNRAP. The CDR3 protein is CASGEDRAYYEQYF. CDR3 nucleotide sequence: TGTGCTAGTGGTGAGGACAGGGCTTACTACGAGCAGTACTTC.

The J gene is TRBJ2-7, the V gene TRBV28; D gene ambiguous. V dropped 7 bases and J dropped 2 bases, with 6 bases sitting between them. Germline lookup yields CDR1 MDHEN and CDR2 SYDVKM. The CDR3 totals 11 residues. The CDR3 nucleotides are TGTGCCAGCATCTCCACCTACGAGCAGTACTTC. It encodes CASISTYEQYF.

V usage is TRBV25-1 and J usage is TRBJ2-5; 7 bases are a match to TRBD2. The CDR3 sequence is 17 residues long. Germline assignment: CDR1 MGHDK and CDR2 SYGVNS. V lost 0 bases, J lost 4 bases, and 11 bases stayed unmatched. Written as DNA, the CDR3 is TGTGCCAGCAGTGAATATCACTCTCTAGCGGCCTCAGAGACCCAGTACTTC. Encoded protein: CASSEYHSLAASETQYF.

The V gene is TRBV5-1, the J gene TRBJ1-1; D is perhaps TRBD1 (6 bases). The V end lost 4 bases, the J end lost 4 bases, and 17 bases lay between the germline ends. The CDR3 extends over 15 amino acids. Germline V gene sequence: CDR1 SGHRS, CDR2 YFSETQ. The CDR3 region has the DNA TGCGCCAGCAGCATACTACAGGGAGATGGCACTGAAGCTTTCTTT. It specifies CASSILQGDGTEAFF. The entire variable domain, with the rest obtained from reference TRBV5-1 and TRBJ1-1, is as follows: KAGVTQTPRYLIKTRGQQVTLSCSPISGHRSVSWYQQTPGQGLQFLFEYFSETQRNKGNFPGRFSGRQFSNSRSEMNVSTLELGDSALYLCASSILQGDGTEAFFGQGTRLTVV.

The rearrangement links TRBV9 to TRBJ2-7, with 9 positions matching TRBD2. The CDR3 has 14 residues. Per the germline V gene, CDR1 is SGDLS and CDR2 is YYNGEE. Unmatched junction bases numbered 6, after V lost 4 bases and J lost 4 bases. The CDR3 coding sequence is TGTGCCAGCAGCATCTCGACTAGCGGATACGAGCAGTACTTC. Its translation: CASSISTSGYEQYF.

The V call is TRBV5-1, the J call TRBJ2-3; 12 nucleotides line up with TRBD2. There are 16 residues in the CDR3. CDR1 SGHRS and CDR2 YFSETQ come from the germline V gene. Unmatched junction bases numbered 11, after V lost 4 bases and J lost 8 bases. This CDR3 reads CASSATSGGSTGTQYF. CDR3 DNA sequence: TGCGCCAGCAGCGCTACTAGCGGGGGGAGTACTGGTACGCAGTATTTT.

The J gene is TRBJ1-5, the V gene TRBV7-2; no clear D. Germline V gene sequence: CDR1 SGHTA, CDR2 FQGNSA. This CDR3 has 15 residues. V dropped 0 bases and J dropped 5 bases, with 11 bases sitting between them. The CDR3 here is CASSLAVTGYQPQHF. The DNA for the CDR3 is TGTGCCAGCAGCTTAGCGGTGACCGGGTATCAGCCCCAGCATTTT.

The count of this clone is one. V usage is TRBV7-2 and J usage is TRBJ2-7; possible D gene TRBD1, 6 bases. Germline CDR1 SGHTA, CDR2 FQGNSA. Trimming stripped 5 bases from V and 1 base from J, with 18 bases between. The CDR3 spans 16 residues. The CDR3 sequence: CASSPIGLGASYEQYF. The CDR3 DNA reads TGTGCCAGCAGCCCCATCGGACTGGGGGCATCCTACGAGCAGTACTTC.

The rearrangement links TRBV7-9 to TRBJ2-7, with 10 bases fitting TRBD1. The CDR3 loop spans 14 amino acids. V gave up 3 bases and J gave up 5 bases; unmatched junction bases: 4. The V gene's germline CDR1 is SEHNR and CDR2 FQNEAQ (reference sequence). CDR3 bases: TGTGCCAGCAGCTTTGGGACAGGGGTGGACGAGCAGTACTTC. Protein product: CASSFGTGVDEQYF.

The rearrangement joins TRBV28 to TRBJ2-3; 7 bases line up with TRBD1. Germline V gives CDR1 MDHEN, CDR2 SYDVKM. The junction had 9 bases not matched to a gene; V was cut back by 3 bases and J by 0 bases. This CDR3 is 17 amino acids long. CDR3 region: CASSFSTGAFSTDTQYF. The CDR3 DNA reads as TGTGCCAGCAGTTTCTCAACAGGGGCCTTTAGCACAGATACGCAGTATTTT.

The chain couples TRBV5-1 to TRBJ2-7, with D possibly matching TRBD2 (5 bases). This CDR3 is 14 amino acids long. The V gene's germline CDR1 is SGHRS and CDR2 YFSETQ. V lost 3 bases, J lost 3 bases, and 13 bases lay in between. The CDR3 nucleotides read TGCGCCAGCAGCTCGATTGACGGGGACTACGAGCAGTACTTC. It translates to CASSSIDGDYEQYF.

In its sample, this clone was seen a few times. The rearrangement uses TRBV6-5 and TRBJ2-7; D unclear. V was pared by 4 bases and J by 2 bases, with 6 bases between. The CDR3 has 12 residues. Germline V CDR1 and CDR2: MNHEY, SVGAGI. CDR3 sequence (DNA): TGTGCCAGCAGTTCTTTGACCTACGAGCAGTACTTC. It is translated as CASSSLTYEQYF.

In nucleotides, the CDR3 is TGTGCCAGCAGCTTAGGACTAGCGGGGACTTACAATGAGCAGTTCTTC. The encoded protein is CASSLGLAGTYNEQFF. The chain has TRBV7-2 and TRBJ2-1; 11 nucleotides agree with TRBD2. Germline V lookup: CDR1 SGHTA, CDR2 FQGNSA. Unmatched junction bases numbered 3, after V lost 1 base and J lost 4 bases. The CDR3 spans 16 residues.

The chain is built from TRBV11-2 and TRBJ2-1; no definite D call. Germline CDR1 is SGHAT and CDR2 is FQNNGV. This CDR3 region has 13 residues. Trimming stripped 1 base from V and 6 bases from J, with 7 bases between. The CDR3 protein is CASSLGRINEQFF. The CDR3 coding sequence is TGTGCCAGCAGCTTAGGCAGGATCAATGAGCAGTTCTTC. The full variable domain, its missing parts supplied by reference TRBV11-2 and TRBJ2-1, is EAGVAQSPRYKIIEKRQSVAFWCNPISGHATLYWYQQILGQGPKLLIQFQNNGVVDDSQLPKDRFSAERLKGVDSTLKIQPAKLEDSAVYLCASSLGRINEQFFGPGTRLTVL.

CDR3 amino acids: CASTGNYGYTF. CDR3 DNA sequence: TGTGCCAGTACGGGGAACTATGGCTACACCTTC. V gene TRBV19 combines with J gene TRBJ1-2; no clear D gene. The CDR3 has 11 residues. Per germline, CDR1 LNHDA and CDR2 SQIVND (reference sequence). V lost 7 bases to trimming and J lost 2 bases, with 5 bases between them.

On this clone: This specimen includes other DNA sequences encoding the same CDR3. This chain connects TRBV5-1 to TRBJ2-5, with D tentatively TRBD2 (5 bases). The CDR3 totals 14 residues. Germline-derived CDR1 and CDR2 are SGHRS and YFSETQ. V was pared by 0 bases and J by 3 bases, with 9 bases between. The CDR3 spells CASSLAREKETQYF. The DNA of the CDR3 is TGCGCCAGCAGCTTGGCTCGGGAAAAAGAGACCCAGTACTTC.

The CDR3 loop is CASSSGHGGTFYGYTF. In DNA, the CDR3 is TGTGCCAGCAGCTCCGGCCATGGCGGAACTTTCTATGGCTACACCTTC. This chain links TRBV5-6 with TRBJ1-2, with no clear D. The CDR3 sequence is 16 residues long. Trimming cost V 3 bases and J 4 bases, with 19 bases left between them. In germline, CDR1 is SGHDT, CDR2 YYEEEE.

The chain employs TRBV4-2 and TRBJ2-3; either TRBD1 or TRBD2 may supply D (6 bases each). V was pared by 0 bases and J by 7 bases, with 17 bases between. The germline V gene has CDR1 LGHNA and CDR2 YNFKEQ. The CDR3 totals 16 residues. Here the CDR3 reads CASSQDSTGGGYTQYF. The CDR3 DNA is TGTGCCAGCAGCCAAGACTCCACCGGGGGCGGATATACGCAGTATTTT.

This chain connects TRBV23-1 to TRBJ1-2, with D possibly TRBD1 on 5 matching bases. TRBV23-1 has ORF status, its function being uncertain. Trimming pared 3 bases from V and 4 bases from J, leaving 12 bases between. The CDR3 extends over 14 amino acids. The CDR3 loop is CASSQRQGPYGYTF. Here the CDR3 DNA reads TGCGCCAGCAGTCAGCGGCAGGGACCCTATGGCTACACCTTC.

CDR3 in amino acids: CASSLWRGAQETQYF. CDR3 DNA sequence: TGCGCCAGCAGCTTGTGGCGGGGGGCCCAAGAGACCCAGTACTTC. This chain connects TRBV5-1 to TRBJ2-5, with 8 bases matching TRBD2. V lost 1 base, J lost 1 base, and 3 bases stayed unmatched. Germline V gives CDR1 SGHRS, CDR2 YFSETQ. The CDR3 runs 15 residues. Looking up the rest from reference TRBV5-1 and TRBJ2-5 gives the full variable domain: KAGVTQTPRYLIKTRGQQVTLSCSPISGHRSVSWYQQTPGQGLQFLFEYFSETQRNKGNFPGRFSGRQFSNSRSEMNVSTLELGDSALYLCASSLWRGAQETQYFGPGTRLLVL.

This chain uses TRBV9 with TRBJ2-3, with a tentative D call TRBD1 (5 bases). V dropped 9 bases and J dropped 2 bases, with 13 bases sitting between them. This CDR3 spans 13 amino acids. Germline CDR1 is SGDLS and CDR2 is YYNGEE. This CDR3 is CAIPTVHTDTQYF. The CDR3 bases are TGTGCCATTCCGACAGTCCACACAGATACGCAGTATTTT.

The chain recombines TRBV6-4 with TRBJ1-5; unclear D gene. The V gene's germline CDR1 is MRHNA and CDR2 SNTAGT. This CDR3 has 12 residues. Trimming took 8 bases from V and 6 from J, leaving 11 bases between them. As DNA, the CDR3 is TGTGCCAGCCGGCCCCGTTGTCAGCCCCAGCATTTT. It codes for CASRPRCQPQHF.

Written as DNA, the CDR3 is TGCGCCAGCAGCCAGGGGGACAGGGGTTTGTACGAGCAGTACTTC. Protein sequence: CASSQGDRGLYEQYF. The V call is TRBV4-1, the J call TRBJ2-7, with 10 bases lining up with TRBD1. This CDR3 spans 15 amino acids. Germline CDR1 MGHRA, CDR2 YSYEKL. V shed 3 bases and J 4 bases; nucleotides not matched to a gene: 6.

The chain uses TRBV19 and TRBJ2-6; D possibly corresponds to TRBD1 (5 bases). Per germline, CDR1 LNHDA and CDR2 SQIVND (reference sequence). Trimming took off 4 bases at V and 2 bases at J, with 9 bases between the two ends. This CDR3 spans 15 amino acids. CDR3 nucleotides: TGTGCCAGTAGTACTACAGGTACTGGGGCCAACGTCCTGACTTTC. Residues: CASSTTGTGANVLTF. Full variable domain (missing parts from reference TRBV19 and TRBJ2-6): DGGITQSPKYLFRKEGQNVTLSCEQNLNHDAMYWYRQDPGQGLRLIYYSQIVNDFQKGDIAEGYSVSREKKESFPLTVTSAQKNPTAFYLCASSTTGTGANVLTFGAGSRLTVL.

The J gene is TRBJ2-3, the V gene TRBV2, with D uncertain. Between the trimmed V and J ends, which lost 1 base and 1 base, there was a span of 6 bases. Germline V gene data show CDR1 as SNHLY and CDR2 as FYNNEI. The CDR3 contains 14 residues. The CDR3 DNA is TGTGCCAGCAGTGAAGTAAGGGGCACAGATACGCAGTATTTT. Its translation: CASSEVRGTDTQYF.

V usage is TRBV19 and J usage is TRBJ1-5; D remains unclear. The CDR3 is made up of 18 amino acids. CDR1 and CDR2 from the germline V gene are LNHDA and SQIVND (reference sequence). Trimming took off 0 bases at V and 0 bases at J, with 15 bases between the two ends. The chain's CDR3 is CASSIEGCGTYSNQPQHF. The CDR3 DNA follows: TGTGCCAGTAGTATAGAGGGCTGCGGAACTTATAGCAATCAGCCCCAGCATTTT. Complete variable domain (other parts from reference TRBV19 and TRBJ1-5): DGGITQSPKYLFRKEGQNVTLSCEQNLNHDAMYWYRQDPGQGLRLIYYSQIVNDFQKGDIAEGYSVSREKKESFPLTVTSAQKNPTAFYLCASSIEGCGTYSNQPQHFGDGTRLSIL.